This entry lists 28 T cell receptor beta chains sequenced from one sample in a study of type 1 regulatory T cells. No antigens are known for them. TCRdb re-analysed the reads in MiXCR, keeping a single row per CDR3 protein. The table lists more than 60,000 distinct CDR3 sequences, roughly 49% of them singletons, with about 2% in the top ten. Material: cultured non-Tr1 T cells, either the whole culture or a sorted T cell fraction (not recorded which). All receptors derive from a human donor in good health.

This clonotype appeared a single time. The chain uses TRBV20-1 and TRBJ2-7; no reliable D call. This CDR3 contains 14 residues. Germline CDR1 and CDR2: DFQATT and SNEGSKA (reference sequence). Trimming took off 2 bases at V and 3 bases at J, with 14 bases between the two ends. The CDR3 nucleotides are TGCAGTGCTAGAAATAGTCTCCAATTCTACGAGCAGTACTTC. This encodes CSARNSLQFYEQYF.

The CDR3 sequence: CASSPIKVTDTQYF. As DNA, the CDR3 is TGCGCCAGCAGCCCAATCAAGGTCACAGATACGCAGTATTTT. The V call is TRBV5-1, the J call TRBJ2-3; D gene ambiguous. Germline CDR1 and CDR2: SGHRS and YFSETQ. The CDR3 spans 14 residues. Deletions cut 4 bases from V and 2 bases from J, with 11 bases between.

The chain carries TRBV11-1 and TRBJ2-5; 8 nucleotides match TRBD2. Germline CDR1 is SGHAT and CDR2 is FQDESV (reference sequence). Losses at the gene ends were 4 bases for V and 5 bases for J; bases not matched to a gene: 6. CDR3 length: 14 amino acids. Here the CDR3 reads CASSYTGTSETQYF. The CDR3 nucleotides are TGTGCCAGCAGCTACACCGGGACTAGTGAGACCCAGTACTTC.

This chain links TRBV7-9 with TRBJ2-3, with 11 bases identical to TRBD2. Germline V gene lookup returns CDR1 SEHNR and CDR2 FQNEAQ (reference sequence). The CDR3 has 14 amino acids. Trimming cost V 5 bases and J 3 bases; bases outside gene matches: 1. This CDR3 reads CASSTSGGTDTQYF. The CDR3 DNA follows: TGTGCCAGCAGCACTAGCGGGGGAACAGATACGCAGTATTTT.

V and J are TRBV5-1 and TRBJ2-1; D may be TRBD1 (6 bases). The V gene lost 2 bases and the J gene lost 6 bases, with 24 bases spanning the gap. Germline V gene lookup returns CDR1 SGHRS and CDR2 YFSETQ. The CDR3 has 18 amino acids. The CDR3 is CASSFGPGTFSGSNEQFF. DNA of the CDR3: TGCGCCAGCAGCTTCGGTCCCGGGACATTTTCAGGGTCCAATGAGCAGTTCTTC.

The chain carries TRBV5-1 and TRBJ2-3; 9 nucleotides match TRBD2. Germline V gene lookup returns CDR1 SGHRS and CDR2 YFSETQ. V shed 4 bases, J shed 2 bases, and the junction held 2 bases outside the gene matches. This CDR3 has 14 residues. This CDR3 reads CASSASGITDTQYF. CDR3 nucleotide sequence: TGCGCCAGCAGCGCTAGCGGGATCACAGATACGCAGTATTTT.

This clonotype turned up a few times. The chain links TRBV20-1 to TRBJ2-5; D is ambiguous. Trimming pared 0 bases from V and 4 bases from J, leaving 15 bases between. Germline V gives CDR1 DFQATT, CDR2 SNEGSKA (reference sequence). The length of the CDR3 is 15 residues. The CDR3 DNA follows: TGCAGTGCTAGAGATGCCATAGGTCGGAGAGAGACCCAGTACTTC. This codes for CSARDAIGRRETQYF.

The J gene is TRBJ1-5, the V gene TRBV29-1, with 11 bases lining up with TRBD1. V gave up 7 bases and J gave up 5 bases; unmatched junction bases: 4. The germline gives CDR1 SQVTM, CDR2 ANQGSEA. CDR3 length equals 13 residues. CDR3 residues: CSAGDRGDQPQHF. CDR3 nucleotide sequence: TGCAGCGCTGGGGACAGGGGGGATCAGCCCCAGCATTTT.

The count of this clonotype is one. The rearrangement links TRBV19 to TRBJ2-1, with a weak D call TRBD1 (5 bases). V was cut by 8 bases and J by 7 bases, with 9 bases left in between. Germline V gene data show CDR1 as LNHDA and CDR2 as SQIVND (reference sequence). CDR3 length equals 11 residues. This CDR3 reads CASAGMNEQFF. For the CDR3, the DNA is TGTGCCAGTGCAGGGATGAATGAGCAGTTCTTC.

A note on this clonotype: One junction end disagrees with the germline gene, perhaps due to a read error. V is TRBV6-1 and J is TRBJ1-1; 9 bases map to TRBD1. Germline CDR1 reads MNHNS; CDR2 reads SASEGT. This CDR3 comprises 14 residues. CDR3 DNA sequence: TGTGCTACAGGGAAGGGACAGGGTATACCTGAAGGTATCTTT. It specifies CATGKGQGIPEGIF.

The chain couples TRBV28 to TRBJ2-6, with TRBD1 as a possible D gene (6 bases). The CDR3 contains 17 residues. Trimming stripped 2 bases from V and 2 bases from J, with 13 bases between. CDR1 is MDHEN, CDR2 SYDVKM, per germline. The CDR3 here is CASSLRTGLAGANVLTF. CDR3 coding DNA: TGTGCCAGCAGTTTAAGAACAGGGCTGGCTGGGGCCAACGTCCTGACTTTC.

V and J are TRBV18 and TRBJ1-4; TRBD1 agrees at 7 bases. From germline, CDR1 is KGHSH and CDR2 LQKENI. The CDR3 runs to 14 residues. V shed 5 bases and J 8 bases; nucleotides not matched to a gene: 8. CDR3 region: CASSRQGWEEKLFF. DNA of the CDR3: TGTGCCAGCTCAAGACAGGGATGGGAGGAAAAACTGTTTTTT.

J is TRBJ2-7 and V is TRBV5-1; 9 bases line up with TRBD1. CDR1 SGHRS and CDR2 YFSETQ come from the germline V gene. Germline trimming cut 4 bases from V and 6 bases from J; bases unmatched to any gene: 11. The CDR3 runs 15 residues. The CDR3: CASSPVSGQGFEQYF. The CDR3 region has the DNA TGCGCCAGCAGCCCTGTCTCAGGACAGGGGTTCGAGCAGTACTTC.

CDR3 loop: CASSSGGTSGAQREQYF. CDR3 bases: TGTGCCAGCAGCTCAGGCGGAACTAGCGGGGCCCAGCGGGAGCAGTACTTC. V usage is TRBV7-2 and J usage is TRBJ2-7; 10 nucleotides line up with TRBD2. The CDR3 contains 17 residues. Germline V gene lookup returns CDR1 SGHTA and CDR2 FQGNSA. V dropped 4 bases and J dropped 7; count of bases not matched to a gene: 16.

V and J are TRBV7-3 and TRBJ1-1; no clear D gene. V was pared by 0 bases and J by 3 bases, with 14 bases between. CDR3 length equals 16 residues. Germline assignment: CDR1 SGHTA and CDR2 FQGTGA. CDR3 region: CASSLTLVPADTEAFF. Written as DNA, the CDR3 is TGTGCCAGCAGCTTAACGCTCGTCCCGGCGGACACTGAAGCTTTCTTT. The full variable domain, its missing parts supplied by reference TRBV7-3 and TRBJ1-1, is GAGVSQTPSNKVTEKGKYVELRCDPISGHTALYWYRQSLGQGPEFLIYFQGTGAADDSGLPNDRFFAVRPEGSVSTLKIQRTERGDSAVYLCASSLTLVPADTEAFFGQGTRLTVV.

This clonotype was detected once. This chain uses TRBV20-1 with TRBJ1-1, with D unclear. The CDR3 has 11 residues. Trimming left V 3 bases short and J 2 bases short, with 4 bases between. CDR1 DFQATT and CDR2 SNEGSKA come from the germline V gene (reference sequence). The CDR3 DNA reads TGCAGTGCTAGGAGTAACACTGAAGCTTTCTTT. Its translation: CSARSNTEAFF.

This clonotype appeared a few times. J is TRBJ1-2 and V is TRBV28; tentatively, D is TRBD1 (6 bases). Germline values: CDR1 MDHEN, CDR2 SYDVKM. This CDR3 has 13 amino acids. V lost 11 bases and J lost 2, with 15 bases in between. This CDR3 reads CAGAEGGNYGYTF. In DNA form, the CDR3 reads TGTGCCGGTGCAGAAGGGGGAAACTATGGCTACACCTTC.

This clonotype has a handful of counts. This sequence joins TRBV7-9 and TRBJ2-2, with TRBD1 matching over 7 bases. This CDR3 contains 13 residues. V dropped 2 bases and J dropped 6; count of bases not matched to a gene: 0. Germline V gene sequence: CDR1 SEHNR, CDR2 FQNEAQ (reference sequence). CDR3 sequence: CASSLQGAGELFF. DNA for the CDR3: TGTGCCAGCAGCTTACAGGGGGCCGGGGAGCTGTTTTTT.

This clonotype has a single count. The rearrangement uses TRBV20-1 and TRBJ2-2; 11 bases are shared with TRBD2. The CDR3 sequence is 16 residues long. Trimming removed 4 bases from V and 5 bases from J; junction bases left unmatched: 9. Germline loops: CDR1 DFQATT, CDR2 SNEGSKA (reference sequence). The CDR3 DNA follows: TGCAGTGCTACTAGCGGGGGGTCCTTCGGAACCGGGGAGCTGTTTTTT. Translation: CSATSGGSFGTGELFF.

This clonotype was detected only a few times. This chain links TRBV28 with TRBJ1-1; 9 bases line up with TRBD1. Germline-derived CDR1 and CDR2 are MDHEN and SYDVKM. With 3 bases clipped from V and 4 bases from J, the junction kept 3 bases outside the gene matches. This CDR3 spans 14 amino acids. The CDR3 DNA is TGTGCCAGCAGTTTCGGACAGGGGAGCACTGAAGCTTTCTTT. It yields the protein CASSFGQGSTEAFF.

The CDR3 DNA reads TGTGCCAGCAGCCCACGAGGACTAGCGGCCACAGATACGCAGTATTTT. This translates into CASSPRGLAATDTQYF. The rearrangement links TRBV7-6 to TRBJ2-3; 10 bases match TRBD2. The trim removed 5 bases at V and 2 bases at J, leaving 7 bases unmatched. CDR3 length: 16 residues. Germline values: CDR1 SGHVS, CDR2 FNYEAQ.

The V gene is TRBV12-3 or TRBV12-4, the J gene TRBJ2-4; 15 bases match TRBD2. This CDR3 comprises 23 residues. V lost 3 bases to trimming and J lost 0 bases; unmatched junction nucleotides: 18. CDR3: CASSFSLGLAGGPGLIAKNIQYF. The DNA of the CDR3 is TGTGCCAGCAGTTTCTCCTTAGGACTAGCGGGGGGGCCCGGACTAATAGCCAAAAACATTCAGTACTTC.

With respect to this clonotype: Given a much more abundant clone one base away, this may be a read error. This rearrangement joins TRBV25-1 to TRBJ2-2; D might be TRBD1 (7 bases). V shed 2 bases and J shed 7 bases, with 8 bases lying between them. Germline lookup yields CDR1 MGHDK and CDR2 SYGVNS. There are 13 residues in the CDR3. DNA of the CDR3: TGTGCCAGCAGTGAACAGGGGGGCGGGGAGCTGTTTTTT. It is translated as CASSEQGGGELFF.

The V gene is TRBV20-1, the J gene TRBJ2-7; D is unresolved. Germline V gene lookup returns CDR1 DFQATT and CDR2 SNEGSKA (reference sequence). V gave up 5 bases and J gave up 6 bases, with 14 bases separating them. CDR3 length: 12 residues. The CDR3 DNA is TGCAGTGCTTCCGACAAGTTTACCGAGCAGTACTTC. Translation: CSASDKFTEQYF.

The genes are TRBV7-2 and TRBJ1-3, with D uncertain. Germline V gene data show CDR1 as SGHTA and CDR2 as FQGNSA. V shed 4 bases and J shed 0 bases, with 10 bases lying between them. This CDR3 region has 15 residues. CDR3 region: CASSSQILSGNTIYF. The CDR3 DNA is TGTGCCAGCAGCTCACAGATTCTCTCTGGAAACACCATATATTTT.

This clonotype was observed a handful of times. The J gene is TRBJ2-5, the V gene TRBV20-1, with D perhaps TRBD1 (6 bases). Germline V gene lookup returns CDR1 DFQATT and CDR2 SNEGSKA (reference sequence). V lost 3 bases and J lost 3, with 11 bases in between. This CDR3 is 13 amino acids long. This CDR3 reads CSASFQGKETQYF. CDR3 sequence (DNA): TGCAGTGCTAGTTTCCAGGGGAAAGAGACCCAGTACTTC.

The rearrangement uses TRBV28 and TRBJ2-7, with TRBD2 matching over 9 bases. J gave up 6 bases and V 10 bases, and 13 bases lay outside the gene matches. CDR1 is MDHEN, CDR2 SYDVKM, per germline. There are 14 residues in the CDR3. The CDR3 DNA is TGTGCCACCATTCCCGGGACTAGCTCATTCGAGCAGTACTTC. Its translation is CATIPGTSSFEQYF.

The V and J genes are TRBV27 and TRBJ1-3; D is unresolved. V was trimmed by 4 bases and J by 0 bases, leaving 13 bases between them. This CDR3 spans 16 amino acids. Germline CDR1 reads MNHEY; CDR2 reads SMNVEV (reference sequence). The CDR3 region has the DNA TGTGCCAGCAGTTCTCGGACGGGGAGCTCTGGAAACACCATATATTTT. Its protein is CASSSRTGSSGNTIYF.